This entry is about one T cell receptor (beta chain). The data stem from a study of blood T cell repertoires in COVID-19. Study at large: The United States, Italy and Spain were the sources of the acute and convalescent COVID-19 samples. From T cells, B-cell-depleted T cells, or PBMCs came the material, which was cDNA or gDNA.

The CDR3 runs to 14 residues. V shed 2 bases and J 0 bases; nucleotides not matched to a gene: 0. Germline V gene data show CDR1 as MNHNY and CDR2 as SVGAGI (reference sequence). Original analysis: Amplification from reference gene primers served as the basis for estimated nucleated cell counts. The repertoire was sequenced with immunoSEQ multiplex PCR; TCRdb's copy has only in-frame clones and lacks some. V and J calls and clone size are given by that table; D and trimming were obtained from the DNA. The data show some 200,000 clones, around 81% seen once. It was during active infection that Seattle patients were enrolled and then longitudinally followed.

Sequencing used peripheral blood. This sequence originates from a woman older than 75 with COVID-19, enrolled during active disease. This chain links TRBV6-6 with TRBJ1-1; 7 bases are a match to TRBD1. CDR3 nucleotide sequence: TGTGCCAGCAGTTACGGGACAGTGAACACTGAAGCTTTCTTT. It translates to CASSYGTVNTEAFF.